This TCR beta chain stems from a study of CD8 T cells in ankylosing spondylitis. This CDR3 has 14 residues. Germline CDR1 ENHRY, CDR2 SYGVKD. Trimming removed 6 bases from V and 7 bases from J; junction bases left unmatched: 6. In TCRdb, the 5' RACE reads were re-called with MiXCR into one record per CDR3 protein. This table has about 96,000 distinct CDR3 sequences, roughly 30% appearing once. Overall study results and limits: Within peripheral blood, clones linked to disease were CD8+ and relatively rare. The study identified a TCR beta motif of several highly homologous variants that appeared characteristic of ankylosing spondylitis blood. The study looked at matched synovial fluid samples from ankylosing spondylitis patients. Disease-linked clones were reported to be significantly enriched there.

A note on this clonotype: Its matching antigen is unknown.

V is TRBV10-3 and J is TRBJ2-1; TRBD2 matches 10 bases. This TCR was sampled from a male donor with ankylosing spondylitis or in good health (not recorded which). The sequenced sample consisted of blood, either unsorted or a sorted T cell fraction (not recorded which). The CDR3 nucleotides read TGTGCCATCAGGCCGGAACTAGCGGGAAATGAGCAGTTCTTC. The encoded protein is CAIRPELAGNEQFF.